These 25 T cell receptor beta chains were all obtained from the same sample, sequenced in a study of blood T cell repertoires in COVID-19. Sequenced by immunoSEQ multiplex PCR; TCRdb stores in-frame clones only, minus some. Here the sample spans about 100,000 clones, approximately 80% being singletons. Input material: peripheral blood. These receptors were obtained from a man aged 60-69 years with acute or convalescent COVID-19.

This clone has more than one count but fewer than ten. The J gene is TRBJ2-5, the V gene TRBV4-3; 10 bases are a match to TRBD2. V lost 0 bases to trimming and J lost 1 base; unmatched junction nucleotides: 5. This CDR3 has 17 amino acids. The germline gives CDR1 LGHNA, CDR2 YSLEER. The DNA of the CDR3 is TGCGCCAGCAGCCAAGATTTAGCGGGAGGACCCCAAGAGACCCAGTACTTC. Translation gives CASSQDLAGGPQETQYF.

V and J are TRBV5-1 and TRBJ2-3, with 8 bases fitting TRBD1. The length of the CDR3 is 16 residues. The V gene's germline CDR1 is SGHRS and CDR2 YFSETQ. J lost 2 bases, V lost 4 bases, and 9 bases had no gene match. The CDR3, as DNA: TGCGCCAGCAGCGGCGGACAGGGAGAACTCACAGATACGCAGTATTTT. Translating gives CASSGGQGELTDTQYF.

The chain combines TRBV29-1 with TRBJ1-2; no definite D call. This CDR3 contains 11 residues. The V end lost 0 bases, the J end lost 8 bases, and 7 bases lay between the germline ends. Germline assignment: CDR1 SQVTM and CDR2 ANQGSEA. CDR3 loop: CSVEDPGGYTF. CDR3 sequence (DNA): TGCAGCGTTGAAGACCCAGGAGGCTACACCTTC.

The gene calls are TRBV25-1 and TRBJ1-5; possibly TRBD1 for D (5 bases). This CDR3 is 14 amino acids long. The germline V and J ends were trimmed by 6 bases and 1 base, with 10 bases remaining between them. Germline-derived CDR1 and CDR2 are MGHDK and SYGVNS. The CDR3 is CASSPGGSNQPQHF. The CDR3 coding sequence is TGTGCCAGCAGCCCCGGGGGGAGCAATCAGCCCCAGCATTTT.

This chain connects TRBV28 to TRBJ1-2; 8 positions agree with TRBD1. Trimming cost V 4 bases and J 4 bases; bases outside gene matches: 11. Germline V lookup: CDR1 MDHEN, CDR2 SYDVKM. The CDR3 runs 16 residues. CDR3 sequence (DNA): TGTGCCAGCAGTTCAGAGGACAGGGCCCGTTCCTATGGCTACACCTTC. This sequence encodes CASSSEDRARSYGYTF.

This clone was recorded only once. The CDR3 region is CASSPATGAETQYF. In nucleotides, the CDR3 is TGTGCCAGCAGCCCCGCGACAGGGGCAGAGACCCAGTACTTC. The chain employs TRBV3-1 (or the pseudogene TRBV3-2) and TRBJ2-5; TRBD1 aligns across 8 bases. Germline V lookup: CDR1 LGHDT, CDR2 YNNKEL (reference sequence). CDR3 length: 14 amino acids. Germline trimming cut 4 bases from V and 4 bases from J; bases unmatched to any gene: 5.

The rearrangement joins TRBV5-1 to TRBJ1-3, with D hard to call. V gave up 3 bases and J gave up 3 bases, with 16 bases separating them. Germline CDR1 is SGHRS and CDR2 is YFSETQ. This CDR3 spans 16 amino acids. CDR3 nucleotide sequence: TGCGCCAGCAGCTCGGGAAAGGGTACTGGTGGAAACACCATATATTTT. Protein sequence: CASSSGKGTGGNTIYF.

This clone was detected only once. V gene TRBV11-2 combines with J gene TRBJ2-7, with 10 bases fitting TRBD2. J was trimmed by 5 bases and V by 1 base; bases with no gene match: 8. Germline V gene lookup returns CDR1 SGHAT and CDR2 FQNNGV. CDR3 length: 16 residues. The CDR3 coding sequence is TGTGCCAGCAGCTTAGGCTGGACTAGCGGACTTGACGAGCAGTACTTC. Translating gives CASSLGWTSGLDEQYF.

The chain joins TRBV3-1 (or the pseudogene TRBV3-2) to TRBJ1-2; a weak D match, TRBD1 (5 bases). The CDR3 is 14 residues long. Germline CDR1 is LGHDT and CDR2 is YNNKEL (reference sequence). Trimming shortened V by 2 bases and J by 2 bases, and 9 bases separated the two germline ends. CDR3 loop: CASSQQGVNYGYTF. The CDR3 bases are TGTGCCAGCAGCCAACAAGGGGTGAACTATGGCTACACCTTC.

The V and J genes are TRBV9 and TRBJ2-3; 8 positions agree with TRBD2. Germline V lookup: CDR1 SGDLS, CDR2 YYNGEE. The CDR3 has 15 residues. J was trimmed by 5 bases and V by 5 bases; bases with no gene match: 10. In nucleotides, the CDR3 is TGTGCCAGCAGTCTCCTCAGCGGGGGAGGAGATACGCAGTATTTT. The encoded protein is CASSLLSGGGDTQYF.

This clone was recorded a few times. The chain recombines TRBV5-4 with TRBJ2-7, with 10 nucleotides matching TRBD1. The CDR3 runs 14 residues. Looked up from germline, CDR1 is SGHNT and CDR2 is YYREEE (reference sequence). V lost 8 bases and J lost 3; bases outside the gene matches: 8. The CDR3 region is CASKPGQGNYEQYF. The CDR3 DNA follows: TGTGCCAGTAAACCGGGACAGGGGAACTACGAGCAGTACTTC. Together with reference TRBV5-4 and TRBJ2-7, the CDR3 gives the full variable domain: ETGVTQSPTHLIKTRGQQVTLRCSSQSGHNTVSWYQQALGQGPQFIFQYYREEENGRGNFPPRFSGLQFPNYSSELNVNALELDDSALYLCASKPGQGNYEQYFGPGTRLTVT.

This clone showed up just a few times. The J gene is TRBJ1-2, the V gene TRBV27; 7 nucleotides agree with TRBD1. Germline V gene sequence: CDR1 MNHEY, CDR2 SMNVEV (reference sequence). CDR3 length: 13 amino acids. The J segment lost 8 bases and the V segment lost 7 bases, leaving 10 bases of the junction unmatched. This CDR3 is CASKADRLSGYTF. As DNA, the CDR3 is TGTGCCAGCAAGGCGGACAGGTTGAGCGGCTACACCTTC.

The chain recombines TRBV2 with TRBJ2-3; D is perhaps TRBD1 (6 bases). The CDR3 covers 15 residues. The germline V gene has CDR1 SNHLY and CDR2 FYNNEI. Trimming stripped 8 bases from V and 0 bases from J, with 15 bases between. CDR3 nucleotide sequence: TGTGCCAGCGATGCTGGACAGACTAGCACAGATACGCAGTATTTT. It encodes CASDAGQTSTDTQYF.

CDR3 protein: CATKREGRYEQYF. The CDR3 nucleotides read TGTGCCACCAAGCGGGAGGGCCGCTACGAGCAGTACTTC. The gene calls are TRBV28 and TRBJ2-7; 10 bases agree with TRBD2. Germline values: CDR1 MDHEN, CDR2 SYDVKM. V trimming: 10 bases; J trimming: 3 bases; junction bases outside the gene matches: 6. This CDR3 is 13 amino acids long.

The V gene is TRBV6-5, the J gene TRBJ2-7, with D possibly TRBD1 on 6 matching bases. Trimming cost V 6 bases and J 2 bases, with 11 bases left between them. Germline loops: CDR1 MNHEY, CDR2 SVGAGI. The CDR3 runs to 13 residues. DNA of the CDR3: TGTGCCAGCAGGAAAGGACAGACCTACGAGCAGTACTTC. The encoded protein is CASRKGQTYEQYF.

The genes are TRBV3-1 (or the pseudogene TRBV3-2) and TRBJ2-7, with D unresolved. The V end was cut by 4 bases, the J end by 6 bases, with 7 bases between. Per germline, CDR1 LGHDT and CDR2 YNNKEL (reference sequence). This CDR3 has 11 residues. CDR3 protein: CASSLAFEQYF. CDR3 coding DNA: TGTGCCAGCAGCCTAGCCTTCGAGCAGTACTTC.

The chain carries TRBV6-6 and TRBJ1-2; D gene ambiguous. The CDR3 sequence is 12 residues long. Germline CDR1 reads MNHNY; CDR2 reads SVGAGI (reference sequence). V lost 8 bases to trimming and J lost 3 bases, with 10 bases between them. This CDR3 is CASLEGDYGYTF. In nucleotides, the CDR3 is TGTGCCAGCCTCGAGGGAGACTATGGCTACACCTTC.

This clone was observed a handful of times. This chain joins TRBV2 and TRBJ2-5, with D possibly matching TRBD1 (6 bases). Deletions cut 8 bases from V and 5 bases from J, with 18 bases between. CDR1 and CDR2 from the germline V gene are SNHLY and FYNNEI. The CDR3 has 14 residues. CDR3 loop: CASSPAGVQETQYF. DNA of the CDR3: TGTGCCAGCTCCCCGGCAGGGGTTCAGGAGACCCAGTACTTC.

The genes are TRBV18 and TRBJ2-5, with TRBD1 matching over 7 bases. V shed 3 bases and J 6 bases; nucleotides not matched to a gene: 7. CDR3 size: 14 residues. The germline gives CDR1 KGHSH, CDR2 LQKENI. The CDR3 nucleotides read TGTGCCAGCTCACCCCAGGGGGAAAAGAAGACCCAGTACTTC. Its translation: CASSPQGEKKTQYF. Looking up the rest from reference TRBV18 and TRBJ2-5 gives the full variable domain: NAGVMQNPRHLVRRRGQEARLRCSPMKGHSHVYWYRQLPEEGLKFMVYLQKENIIDESGMPKERFSAEFPKEGPSILRIQQVVRGDSAAYFCASSPQGEKKTQYFGPGTRLLVL.

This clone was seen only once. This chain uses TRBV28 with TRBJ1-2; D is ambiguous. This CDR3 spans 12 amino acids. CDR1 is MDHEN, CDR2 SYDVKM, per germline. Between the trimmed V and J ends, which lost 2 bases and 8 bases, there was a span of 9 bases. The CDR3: CASSLAVEGYTF. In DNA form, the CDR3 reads TGTGCCAGCAGTTTAGCGGTCGAAGGCTACACCTTC.

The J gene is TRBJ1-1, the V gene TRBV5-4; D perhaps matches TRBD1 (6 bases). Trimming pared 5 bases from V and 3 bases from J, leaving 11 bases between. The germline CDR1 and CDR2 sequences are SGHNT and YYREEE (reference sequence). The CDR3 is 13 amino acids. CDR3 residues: CASSSGQHTEAFF. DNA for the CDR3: TGTGCCAGCAGTTCAGGACAGCACACTGAAGCTTTCTTT.

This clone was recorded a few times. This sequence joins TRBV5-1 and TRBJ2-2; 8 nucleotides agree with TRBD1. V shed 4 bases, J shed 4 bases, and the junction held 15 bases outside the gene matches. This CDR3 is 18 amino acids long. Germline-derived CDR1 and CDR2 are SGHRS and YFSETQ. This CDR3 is CASSPTEGGQGLTGELFF. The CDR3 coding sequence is TGCGCCAGCAGCCCCACCGAGGGAGGACAGGGCCTCACCGGGGAGCTGTTTTTT.

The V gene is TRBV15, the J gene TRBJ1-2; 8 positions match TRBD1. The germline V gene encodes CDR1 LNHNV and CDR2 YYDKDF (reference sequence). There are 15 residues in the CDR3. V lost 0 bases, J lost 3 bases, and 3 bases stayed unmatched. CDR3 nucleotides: TGTGCCACCAGCAGAGACCCGACAGGGGACTATGGCTACACCTTC. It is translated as CATSRDPTGDYGYTF.

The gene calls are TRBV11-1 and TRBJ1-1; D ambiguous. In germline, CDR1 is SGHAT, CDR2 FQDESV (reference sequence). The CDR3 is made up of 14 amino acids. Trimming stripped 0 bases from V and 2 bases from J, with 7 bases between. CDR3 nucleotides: TGTGCCAGCAGCTTAGCGGGCAGTAACACTGAAGCTTTCTTT. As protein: CASSLAGSNTEAFF.

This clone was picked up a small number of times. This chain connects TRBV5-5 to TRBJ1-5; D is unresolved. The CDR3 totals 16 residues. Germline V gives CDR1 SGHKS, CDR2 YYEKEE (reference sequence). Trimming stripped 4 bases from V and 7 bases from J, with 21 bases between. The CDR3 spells CASSRRVEGGEQPQHF. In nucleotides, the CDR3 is TGTGCCAGCAGCCGGAGGGTGGAGGGCGGAGAGCAGCCCCAGCATTTT.